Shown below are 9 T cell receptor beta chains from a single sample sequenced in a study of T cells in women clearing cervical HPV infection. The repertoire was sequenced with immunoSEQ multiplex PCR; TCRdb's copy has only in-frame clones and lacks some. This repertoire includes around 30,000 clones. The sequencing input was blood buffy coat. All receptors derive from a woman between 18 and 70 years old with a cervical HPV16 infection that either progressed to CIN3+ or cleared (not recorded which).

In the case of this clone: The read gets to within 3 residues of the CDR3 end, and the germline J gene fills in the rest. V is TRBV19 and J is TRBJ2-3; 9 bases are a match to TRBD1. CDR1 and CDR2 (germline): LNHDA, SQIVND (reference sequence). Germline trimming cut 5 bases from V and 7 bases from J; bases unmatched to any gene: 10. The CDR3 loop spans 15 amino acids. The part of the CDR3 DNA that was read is TGTGCCAGTAGTGTCAGTCCGACAGGGGGAAATACG. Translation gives CASSVSPTGGNT. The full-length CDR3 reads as CASSVSPTGGNTQYF. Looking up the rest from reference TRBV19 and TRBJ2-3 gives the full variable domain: DGGITQSPKYLFRKEGQNVTLSCEQNLNHDAMYWYRQDPGQGLRLIYYSQIVNDFQKGDIAEGYSVSREKKESFPLTVTSAQKNPTAFYLCASSVSPTGGNTQYFGPGTRLTVL.

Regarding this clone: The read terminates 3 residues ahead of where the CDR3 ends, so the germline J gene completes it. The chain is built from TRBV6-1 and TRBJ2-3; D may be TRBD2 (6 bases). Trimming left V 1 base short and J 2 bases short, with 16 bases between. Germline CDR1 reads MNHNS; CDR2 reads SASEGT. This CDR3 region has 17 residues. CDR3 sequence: CASSEEEGLALTDTQYF. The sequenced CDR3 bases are TGTGCCAGCAGTGAAGAGGAGGGCCTAGCCCTCACAGATACG.

Incomplete CDR3 DNA: TGCAGTGCTAGAGATGGGAGGACACGGGAGACC. This sequence encodes CSARDGRTRET. The whole CDR3 protein reads CSARDGRTRETQYF. The chain couples TRBV20-1 to TRBJ2-5; TRBD2 might be the D (6 bases). Sequencing ends 3 residues short of the CDR3 end; the germline J gene provides the rest. The CDR3 length is 14 residues. V was shortened by 0 bases and J by 5 bases, with 13 bases between the two germline ends. The germline V gene has CDR1 DFQATT and CDR2 SNEGSKA (reference sequence).

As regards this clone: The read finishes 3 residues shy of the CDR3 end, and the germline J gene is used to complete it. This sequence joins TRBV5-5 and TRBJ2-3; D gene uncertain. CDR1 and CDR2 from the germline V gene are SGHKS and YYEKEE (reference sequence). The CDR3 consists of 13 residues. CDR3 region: CASSGRLQETQYF. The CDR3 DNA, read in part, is TGTGCCAGCTCAGGTCGGTTACAAGAGACG.

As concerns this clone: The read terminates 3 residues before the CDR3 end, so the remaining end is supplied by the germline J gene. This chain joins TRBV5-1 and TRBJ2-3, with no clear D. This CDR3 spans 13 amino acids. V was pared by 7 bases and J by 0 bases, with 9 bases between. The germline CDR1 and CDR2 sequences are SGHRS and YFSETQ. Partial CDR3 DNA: TGCGCCAGCCCCCTCCCTAGCACAGATACG. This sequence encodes CASPLPSTDT. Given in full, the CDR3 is CASPLPSTDTQYF.

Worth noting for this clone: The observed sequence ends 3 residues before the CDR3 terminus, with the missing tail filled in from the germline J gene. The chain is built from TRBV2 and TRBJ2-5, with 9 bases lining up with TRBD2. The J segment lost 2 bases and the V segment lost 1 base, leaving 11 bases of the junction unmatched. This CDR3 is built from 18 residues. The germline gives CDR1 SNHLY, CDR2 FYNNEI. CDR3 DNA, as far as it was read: TGTGCCAGCAGTGAAGAGGTTCTGGCGGGAGGGACACAAGAGACC. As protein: CASSEEVLAGGTQET. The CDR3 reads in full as CASSEEVLAGGTQETQYF.

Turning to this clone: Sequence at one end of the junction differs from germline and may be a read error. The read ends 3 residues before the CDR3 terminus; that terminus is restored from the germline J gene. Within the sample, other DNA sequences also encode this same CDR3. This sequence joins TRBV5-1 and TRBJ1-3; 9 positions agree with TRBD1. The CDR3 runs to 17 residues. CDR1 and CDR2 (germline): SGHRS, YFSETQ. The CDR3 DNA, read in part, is TGCGCCAGCAGCTTATGGACAGGGGTCTCCTCTGGAAACACG. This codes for CASSLWTGVSSGNT. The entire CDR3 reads CASSLWTGVSSGNTIYF.

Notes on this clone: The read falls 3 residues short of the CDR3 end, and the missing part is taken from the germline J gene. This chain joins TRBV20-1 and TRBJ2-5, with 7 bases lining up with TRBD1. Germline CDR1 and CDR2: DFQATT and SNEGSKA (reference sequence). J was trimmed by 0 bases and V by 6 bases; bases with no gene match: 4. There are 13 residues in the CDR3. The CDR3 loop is CSADRENQETQYF. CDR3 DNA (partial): TGCAGTGCCGACAGGGAGAACCAAGAGACC.

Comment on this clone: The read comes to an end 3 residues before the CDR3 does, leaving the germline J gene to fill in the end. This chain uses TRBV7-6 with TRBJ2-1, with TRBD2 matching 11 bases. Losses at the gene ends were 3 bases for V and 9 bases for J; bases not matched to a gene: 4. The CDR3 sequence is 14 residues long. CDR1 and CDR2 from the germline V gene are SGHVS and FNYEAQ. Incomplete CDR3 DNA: TGTGCCAGCAGCTTTAGCGGGGGGGCCGGTGAG. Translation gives CASSFSGGAGE. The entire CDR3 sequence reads CASSFSGGAGEQFF.